A selection of T cell receptor beta chains follows, all from one sample in a study of blood T cells in healthy people across ages. TCRdb used MiXCR to reprocess the 5' RACE reads, holding one entry per CDR3 protein. This repertoire shows roughly 1.9 million distinct CDR3 sequences, 39% found once; its top ten account for approximately 22%. The specimen sequenced was blood. The receptors were sampled from a human donor in good health. CDR3s include the opening cysteine and the closing phenylalanine or tryptophan. A D gene is named only where the DNA matches it firmly. Where a row states a size, it is once, few, many or the class of an expanded clone; other rows omit it.

V	size	D	J	DNA	CDR3
TRBV5-6	few	.	TRBJ1-2	TGTGCCAGCAGCTTGGGGGCAGAGACTAACTATGGCTACACCTTC	CASSLGAETNYGYTF
TRBV29-1	.	.	TRBJ2-7	TGCAGCGTTTCTCAGCGATTCTCCTACGAGCAGTACTTC	CSVSQRFSYEQYF
TRBV12-3/TRBV12-4	.	.	TRBJ1-2	TGTGCCAGCAGTTTGGGGGTTTTGGGCTACACCTTC	CASSLGVLGYTF
TRBV5-1	.	.	TRBJ2-1	TGCGCCAGCAGCTTGTTAGACGGTGACACCTTCTACAATGAGCAGTTCTTC	CASSLLDGDTFYNEQFF
TRBV9	.	TRBD2	TRBJ2-7	TGTGCCAGCCAACCCGGGGGGGGCTACGAGCAGTACTTC	CASQPGGGYEQYF
TRBV6-2/TRBV6-3	.	TRBD1	TRBJ1-2	TGTGCCAGCAGCCAAGGGACAGCGAATGGCTACACCTTC	CASSQGTANGYTF
TRBV28	once	TRBD1	TRBJ1-5	TGTGCCAGCAGCCCTATCGGACAGGGGGGGAAGATCAATCAGCCCCAGCATTTT	CASSPIGQGGKINQPQHF
TRBV3-1	few	.	TRBJ2-7	TGTGCCAGCAGCCAAGTGCCGGACAGCTACGAGCAGTACTTC	CASSQVPDSYEQYF
TRBV29-1	many	TRBD2	TRBJ2-5	TGCAGTGCCGGGGGGGAGACCCAGTACTTC	CSAGGETQYF
TRBV25-1	.	TRBD1	TRBJ1-2	TGTGCCGGCAGGGGGAAGGTAGCTAACTATGGCTACACCTTC	CAGRGKVANYGYTF
TRBV4-1	.	.	TRBJ2-5	TGCGCCAGCAGGTGGAACAATGAGCAGTACTTC	CASRWNNEQYF
TRBV12-3/TRBV12-4	few	.	TRBJ1-2	TGTGCCAGCAGTTTTCATCGGGGTGGCTACACCTTC	CASSFHRGGYTF
TRBV7-3	.	TRBD1	TRBJ2-7	TGTGCCAGCAGCCAGACAGGGGAAGGTTCCTACGAGCAGTACTTC	CASSQTGEGSYEQYF
TRBV20-1	.	.	TRBJ1-6	TGCAGTGCTAGTCTTGGCCAAGAGAACCACTTT	CSASLGQENHF
TRBV6-5	.	.	TRBJ1-6	TGTGCCAGCCACCGGGAAAGGAATTCACCCCTCCACTTT	CASHRERNSPLHF
TRBV3-1	.	.	TRBJ2-5	TGTGCCAGCAGCCTCGACGCGAGGACCCAGTACTTC	CASSLDARTQYF
TRBV12-3/TRBV12-4	.	TRBD1	TRBJ2-7	TGTGCCAGCAGTCGAGGGACAGCAACCCGATACGAGCAGTACTTC	CASSRGTATRYEQYF